The 9 T cell receptor beta chains below all came from one sample that was sequenced in a study of blood T cells in healthy people across ages. A sample-barcoded 5' primer and a J-beta primer mix were used in a second PCR of roughly 6 to 12 cycles. TCRdb passed the 5' RACE reads through MiXCR, listing each CDR3 protein once. The sample lists 850,000 to 1,000,000 distinct CDR3 sequences, roughly 51% occurring once. The sequencing input was blood. The receptors were gathered from a woman in her sixties or seventies in good health.

Many counts were recorded for this clonotype. The genes are TRBV29-1 and TRBJ2-4, with 11 bases identical to TRBD2. CDR1 is SQVTM, CDR2 ANQGSEA, per germline. Germline trimming cut 3 bases from V and 1 base from J; bases unmatched to any gene: 2. The CDR3 runs to 15 residues. Written as DNA, the CDR3 is TGCAGCGTTGAGTCTAGCGGGAGGGCCAAAAACATTCAGTACTTC. Its protein is CSVESSGRAKNIQYF. The full variable domain, rest sourced from reference TRBV29-1 and TRBJ2-4, is SAVISQKPSRDICQRGTSLTIQCQVDSQVTMMFWYRQQPGQSLTLIATANQGSEATYESGFVIDKFPISRPNLTFSTLTVSNMSPEDSSIYLCSVESSGRAKNIQYFGAGTRLSVL.

The chain links TRBV7-3 to TRBJ2-1; 10 bases are shared with TRBD2. V gave up 0 bases and J gave up 5 bases; unmatched junction bases: 10. CDR3 length equals 18 residues. Germline V gives CDR1 SGHTA, CDR2 FQGTGA. The CDR3 DNA reads TGTGCCAGCAGCTTAACCCGGTCGGGACTAGCGCGAAACAATGAGCAGTTCTTC. Translation: CASSLTRSGLARNNEQFF.

This rearrangement joins TRBV21-1 to TRBJ2-1; whether TRBD1, the table's D call, matches the DNA was not checked. TRBV21-1 is shown as a pseudogene. This CDR3 has 18 amino acids. CDR3 amino acids: CASSNLMRPRGLCDEQFF. CDR3 DNA sequence: TGTGCCAGCAGCAATCTGATGCGGCCTCGGGGCCTATGCGATGAGCAGTTCTTC.

This clonotype has a handful of counts. The CDR3: CSVVPGTQYF. DNA for the CDR3: TGCAGCGTTGTGCCGGGGACGCAGTATTTT. This chain uses TRBV29-1 with TRBJ2-3; possible D gene TRBD2, 5 bases. CDR1 is SQVTM, CDR2 ANQGSEA, per germline. V lost 4 bases and J lost 9, with 8 bases in between. This CDR3 comprises 10 residues.

This chain links TRBV7-8 with TRBJ1-1; 7 nucleotides match TRBD1. This CDR3 region has 15 residues. The germline gives CDR1 SGHVS, CDR2 FQNEAQ. V trimming: 5 bases; J trimming: 2 bases; junction bases outside the gene matches: 8. The CDR3 protein is CASSPRQGYNTEAFF. The DNA of the CDR3 is TGTGCCAGCAGCCCCCGACAGGGCTATAACACTGAAGCTTTCTTT.

The chain has TRBV30 and TRBJ2-5; 14 bases agree with TRBD2. The CDR3 totals 14 residues. The germline CDR1 and CDR2 sequences are GTSNPN and SVGIG (reference sequence). J gave up 6 bases and V 5 bases, and 5 bases lay outside the gene matches. The CDR3 sequence: CAWGLAGGPQTQYF. In DNA, the CDR3 is TGTGCCTGGGGACTAGCGGGAGGCCCCCAGACCCAGTACTTC.

A few counts support this clonotype. The chain employs TRBV7-9 and TRBJ2-5, with D perhaps matching TRBD1 or TRBD2 (5 bases each). Germline V CDR1 and CDR2: SEHNR, FQNEAQ (reference sequence). The CDR3 covers 14 residues. Trimming left V 5 bases short and J 5 bases short, with 15 bases between. Here the CDR3 reads CASSPPLGVETQYF. CDR3 DNA: TGTGCCAGCAGCCCGCCTTTGGGGGTCGAGACCCAGTACTTC.

In this sample, this clonotype turned up once. This rearrangement joins TRBV11-2 to TRBJ2-5, with TRBD1 as a possible D gene (6 bases). TRBJ2-7 matches the DNA end more closely, so the J call is doubtful. CDR3 length: 13 amino acids. Germline V gene lookup returns CDR1 SGHAT and CDR2 FQNNGV. The CDR3 reads CASSSAQGYEQYF. The CDR3 nucleotides read TGTGCCAGCAGCTCCGCTCAGGGGTACGAGCAGTACTTC.

The table lists this clonotype with a count of one. The J gene is TRBJ2-4, the V gene TRBV24-1; tentative D call: TRBD1 (5 bases). Germline assignment: CDR1 KGHDR and CDR2 SFDVKD. With 1 base removed from V and 8 bases from J, the gap between germline ends came to 5 bases. The CDR3 runs to 12 residues. In DNA, the CDR3 is TGTGCCACCAGTGATTTCAGGGACATTCAGTACTTC. It specifies CATSDFRDIQYF.